The present entry profiles one TCR beta chain with its context. Produced via immunoSEQ multiplex PCR; TCRdb's table is partial and in-frame only. Of approximately 83,000 clones listed, roughly 80% were seen once; the top ten hold roughly 4.8%. The germline CDR1 and CDR2 sequences are ENHRY and SYGVKD. With 0 bases removed from V and 7 bases from J, the gap between germline ends came to 12 bases. The CDR3 spans 14 residues. This sample was taken from a study of OX40 agonist ivuxolimab in advanced cancers. In the study overall: Under the entry rules, prior anti-PD-1, anti-PD-L1 or anti-CTLA-4 therapy was allowed, and about 38% had some.

The material sequenced was CD4+ or CD8+ T cells sorted from blood, taken in a trial of the OX40 agonist ivuxolimab. This sequence originates from an adult with an advanced solid tumor such as melanoma, head and neck, liver or kidney cancer. The genes are TRBV10-3 and TRBJ1-2; possibly TRBD1 for D (5 bases). CDR3 amino acids: CAISESQGLRGYTF. The CDR3 nucleotides read TGTGCCATCAGTGAGTCGCAGGGTCTGCGTGGCTACACCTTC.